This entry is about one TCR beta chain. There are 14 residues in the CDR3. Trimming took 7 bases from V and 0 from J, leaving 11 bases between them. CDR1 and CDR2 from the germline V gene are MDHEN and SYDVKM. TCRdb keeps only in-frame clones here, not all; method: immunoSEQ multiplex PCR. The repertoire holds about 52,000 clones, with 90% to 95% as singletons. These data belong to a study of OX40 agonist ivuxolimab in advanced cancers. This clonotype was obtained from an adult with an advanced solid tumor such as melanoma, head and neck, liver or kidney cancer. The material sequenced was CD4+ or CD8+ T cells sorted from blood, taken in a trial of the OX40 agonist ivuxolimab. The genes are TRBV28 and TRBJ2-3; tentatively, D is TRBD1 (5 bases). This chain's CDR3 is CASTYRFSTDTQYF. DNA for the CDR3: TGTGCCAGCACCTACAGGTTTAGCACAGATACGCAGTATTTT.